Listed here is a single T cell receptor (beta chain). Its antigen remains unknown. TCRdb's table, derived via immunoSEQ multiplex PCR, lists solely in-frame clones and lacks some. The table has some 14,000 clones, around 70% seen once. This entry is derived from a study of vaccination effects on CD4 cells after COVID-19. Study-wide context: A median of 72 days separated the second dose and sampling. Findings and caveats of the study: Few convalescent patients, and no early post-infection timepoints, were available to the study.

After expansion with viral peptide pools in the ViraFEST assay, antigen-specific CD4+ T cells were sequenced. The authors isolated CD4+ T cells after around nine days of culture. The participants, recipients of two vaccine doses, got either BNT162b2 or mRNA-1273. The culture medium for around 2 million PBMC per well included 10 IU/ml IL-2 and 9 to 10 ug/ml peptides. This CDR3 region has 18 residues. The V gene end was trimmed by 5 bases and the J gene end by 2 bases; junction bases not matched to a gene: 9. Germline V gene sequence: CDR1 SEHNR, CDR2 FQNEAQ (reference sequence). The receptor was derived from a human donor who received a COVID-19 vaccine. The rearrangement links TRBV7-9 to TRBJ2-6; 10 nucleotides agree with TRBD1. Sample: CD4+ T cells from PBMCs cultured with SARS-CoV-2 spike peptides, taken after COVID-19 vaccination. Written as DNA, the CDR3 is TGTGCCAGCAGCGTAGACCGGGACAGGGGTCCTGGGGCCAACGTCCTGACTTTC. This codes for CASSVDRDRGPGANVLTF.